Sequencing of this T cell receptor (beta chain) was carried out in a study of cytomegalovirus exposure and HLA in healthy donors. Looked up from germline, CDR1 is DFQATT and CDR2 is SNEGSKA (reference sequence). The CDR3 sequence is 11 residues long. V was pared by 7 bases and J by 9 bases, with 3 bases of the junction left unmatched. 60 Vbeta and 13 Jbeta primers were used in PCR. The repertoire was sequenced with immunoSEQ multiplex PCR; TCRdb's copy has only in-frame clones and lacks some. Of some 150,000 clones listed, less than 85% are singletons. This clone was counted only a few times. Its target is unknown. General study findings and limits: V- and J-gene trimming in TCR beta was tied to a missense DCLRE1C variant by an analysis performed later. In an earlier analysis, productive rearrangement rates for most beta V segments clustered near 87% or 30%. Clonal expansion, a later analysis showed, was greater in HLA-associated TCR beta chains than in equally common others.

Sequencing used PBMCs. This clonotype was sampled from a middle-aged man in good health and CMV-seronegative. The chain couples TRBV20-1 to TRBJ1-6; 7 bases map to TRBD1. The CDR3 loop reads CSVPGGSPLHF. CDR3 sequence (DNA): TGCAGTGTCCCAGGGGGTTCACCCCTCCACTTT.